The 13 T cell receptor beta chains below come from one sample, sequenced in a study of T-cell reconstitution after alpha-beta-depleted transplantation in children. Unique molecular identifiers were used to barcode this TCRbeta library. TCRdb re-analysed the PCR reads in MiXCR, keeping a single row per CDR3 protein. The repertoire holds about 300,000 distinct CDR3 sequences, with around 9.1% as singletons. The sample here was PBMCs, taken before TCRalphabeta/CD19-depleted stem cell transplant. The receptors shown here come from a boy in the first two years of life with acute myeloid leukemia, due to receive a stem cell transplant.

For this clonotype: A much larger clone differs by one base, so this may be a read error. This chain connects TRBV7-9 to TRBJ2-7; TRBD2 matches 9 bases. Trimming at V came to 6 bases and at J to 3 bases, leaving 9 bases not matched to a gene. The CDR3 spans 15 residues. Germline lookup yields CDR1 SEHNR and CDR2 FQNEAQ (reference sequence). The CDR3 loop is CASRPRLAELYEQYF. The CDR3, as DNA: TGTGCCAGCAGACCTAGACTAGCGGAGCTCTACGAGCAGTACTTC.

This clonotype was counted ten times or more. The genes are TRBV29-1 and TRBJ2-7; D gene uncertain. Trimming removed 7 bases from V and 2 bases from J, with 15 bases in between. This CDR3 has 13 residues. The germline V gene has CDR1 SQVTM and CDR2 ANQGSEA. The CDR3 reads CSAPPGSTYEQYF. As DNA, the CDR3 is TGCAGCGCCCCGCCGGGCTCTACCTACGAGCAGTACTTC.

This clonotype was picked up a small number of times. The chain has TRBV27 and TRBJ2-3, with 10 nucleotides matching TRBD2. After removal of 3 bases from V and 0 bases from J, the junction contained 3 bases not matched to a gene. Germline CDR1 and CDR2: MNHEY and SMNVEV (reference sequence). This CDR3 region has 16 residues. The CDR3 nucleotides read TGTGCCAGCAGTTTTAGCGGGGGGACTAGCACAGATACGCAGTATTTT. The encoded protein is CASSFSGGTSTDTQYF.

This clonotype came up a few times. The chain couples TRBV11-3 to TRBJ2-2, with a possible D match to TRBD2 (6 bases). The length of the CDR3 is 16 residues. Germline V gene lookup returns CDR1 SGHNT and CDR2 YENEEA. With 4 bases removed from V and 2 bases from J, the gap between germline ends came to 14 bases. The CDR3 here is CASSSGGATNTGELFF. The DNA for the CDR3 is TGTGCCAGCAGCTCGGGCGGGGCGACCAACACCGGGGAGCTGTTTTTT.

In this sample, this clonotype turned up many times. The chain combines TRBV7-2 with TRBJ1-2; a possible D gene is TRBD1 (5 bases). The CDR3 contains 13 residues. V shed 8 bases and J shed 5 bases, with 15 bases lying between them. CDR1 and CDR2 from the germline V gene are SGHTA and FQGNSA. As DNA, the CDR3 is TGTGCCAGCGGGGGGGGAGGACGGTATGGCTACACCTTC. Translated, it gives CASGGGGRYGYTF.

This clonotype was recorded at least ten times. V gene TRBV12-3 or TRBV12-4 combines with J gene TRBJ2-1, with TRBD2 matching over 10 bases. The length of the CDR3 is 20 residues. V lost 3 bases, J lost 0 bases, and 14 bases stayed unmatched. The CDR3 nucleotides read TGTGCCAGCAGTTTTGTAGCGGGGGGTTTTTACACCAGCTCCTACAATGAGCAGTTCTTC. Protein product: CASSFVAGGFYTSSYNEQFF.

V usage is TRBV5-5 and J usage is TRBJ2-7; a weak D match, TRBD1 (5 bases). Germline-derived CDR1 and CDR2 are SGHKS and YYEKEE (reference sequence). The CDR3 length is 16 residues. V was cut by 0 bases and J by 4 bases, with 17 bases left in between. CDR3 protein: CASSLVQGKDGYEQYF. Written as DNA, the CDR3 is TGTGCCAGCAGCTTGGTCCAGGGTAAGGACGGGTACGAGCAGTACTTC.

This clonotype was observed at least ten times. The chain links TRBV5-1 to TRBJ1-1; D is perhaps TRBD1 (5 bases). Germline CDR1 SGHRS, CDR2 YFSETQ. V gave up 3 bases and J gave up 1 base, with 13 bases separating them. The CDR3 is 15 residues long. The CDR3 loop is CASSYSQGKNTEAFF. The CDR3 DNA is TGCGCCAGCAGCTACTCCCAGGGAAAGAACACTGAAGCTTTCTTT. Combining the CDR3 with reference TRBV5-1 and TRBJ1-1 gives the whole variable domain KAGVTQTPRYLIKTRGQQVTLSCSPISGHRSVSWYQQTPGQGLQFLFEYFSETQRNKGNFPGRFSGRQFSNSRSEMNVSTLELGDSALYLCASSYSQGKNTEAFFGQGTRLTVV.

A word on this clonotype: A much larger clone differs from this one at a single base, so this may be a read error. This chain uses TRBV28 with TRBJ1-1; a weak D match, TRBD1 (5 bases). The CDR3 length is 13 residues. The germline CDR1 and CDR2 sequences are MDHEN and SYDVKM. V was shortened by 5 bases and J by 0 bases, with 7 bases between the two germline ends. In nucleotides, the CDR3 is TGTGCCAGCAGTGGGGGGATGAACACTGAAGCTTTCTTT. Its protein is CASSGGMNTEAFF.

Comment on this clonotype: A much bigger clone sits one base away, suggesting this may be a read error. V is TRBV5-5 and J is TRBJ2-3; TRBD2 matches 8 bases. V shed 6 bases and J 2 bases; nucleotides not matched to a gene: 8. The CDR3 is 15 residues long. Germline V gene data show CDR1 as SGHKS and CDR2 as YYEKEE (reference sequence). CDR3 in amino acids: CASTWTSYITDTQYF. CDR3 nucleotides: TGTGCCAGCACATGGACTAGCTATATCACAGATACGCAGTATTTT.

This clonotype was seen at least ten times. This chain joins TRBV5-5 and TRBJ2-5; TRBD2 agrees at 12 bases. The V segment lost 2 bases and the J segment 7 bases; nucleotides outside the gene matches: 9. The length of the CDR3 is 16 residues. CDR1 SGHKS and CDR2 YYEKEE come from the germline V gene (reference sequence). This CDR3 is CASSFTGTSGPGTQYF. The CDR3 DNA is TGTGCCAGCAGCTTCACCGGGACTAGCGGGCCGGGGACCCAGTACTTC.

Here the CDR3 reads CASSPPAQGTQYF. The CDR3 DNA follows: TGTGCCAGCAGCCCACCGGCACAGGGGACCCAGTACTTC. The rearrangement uses TRBV7-9 and TRBJ2-5, with a possible D match to TRBD1 (6 bases). Trimming took 5 bases from V and 7 from J, leaving 14 bases between them. This CDR3 is 13 amino acids long. Germline V gene lookup returns CDR1 SEHNR and CDR2 FQNEAQ (reference sequence).

There are many counts of this clonotype. The chain is built from TRBV6-5 and TRBJ2-4, with D perhaps being TRBD1 or TRBD2 (5 bases each). Trimming removed 2 bases from V and 4 bases from J, with 6 bases in between. From germline, CDR1 is MNHEY and CDR2 SVGAGI. The CDR3 length is 13 residues. CDR3 coding DNA: TGTGCCAGCAGTTACGGGGGAAAAAACATTCAGTACTTC. Encoded protein: CASSYGGKNIQYF.